This T cell receptor beta chain comes out of a study of OX40 agonist ivuxolimab in advanced cancers. Study overall: The dose-escalation cohort was around 83% male, with a mean age of about 60 years, ranging about 20 to 85. Study results and limitations: Several nonresponders also turned out to have low normalized T-cell clonal expansion. Clones of CD4+ and CD8+ blood T cells grew by week 6 at doses of 0.1 to 3.0 mg/kg.

This clone was recorded only once. Antigen specificity is unknown. This CDR3 has 15 residues. V gave up 3 bases and J gave up 8 bases, with 19 bases separating them. Germline V gene lookup returns CDR1 MNHEY and CDR2 SMNVEV (reference sequence). Libraries were prepared by immunoSEQ multiplex PCR; TCRdb keeps only in-frame clonotypes and omits some of them. The sample has tens of thousands of clones, roughly 89% seen once. The specimen was CD4+ or CD8+ T cells sorted from blood, collected in a trial of the OX40 agonist ivuxolimab. The rearrangement uses TRBV27 and TRBJ1-2; D remains unclear. The TCR comes from an adult with an advanced solid tumor such as melanoma, head and neck, liver or kidney cancer. DNA for the CDR3: TGTGCCAGCAGTTTTTTATCCGGGTCCCTTCAAGGCTACACCTTC. It yields the protein CASSFLSGSLQGYTF.